This TCR beta chain emerged from a study of T cells in Graves' hyperthyroidism and ophthalmopathy. The study's findings and limits: Most thyroid-expanded clonotypes above 0.001 were also found in blood.

CDR3 size: 13 residues. Trimming took 6 bases from V and 12 from J; bases not matched to a gene: 7. Of note for this clonotype: Its antigen is unknown.

From RNA transcripts, TCR beta CDR3 regions were amplified. During a first-round RT-PCR of the TCR CDR3, the HTBI primer set was used. Via MiXCR, TCRdb re-called the multiplex PCR reads, giving one row per CDR3 protein. The table shows 300,000 or so distinct CDR3 sequences, with roughly 21% occurring only once. J is TRBJ2-1 and V is TRBV12-3 or TRBV12-4; TRBD2 agrees at 11 bases. The clonotype was recovered from a woman between 50 and 59 years old with Graves' hyperthyroidism. Sequencing input: blood. The DNA for the CDR3 is TGTGCCAGCAGCACAACTAGCGGGAGATGGCAGTTCTTC. It translates to CASSTTSGRWQFF.